Following are 13 T cell receptor beta chains from one sample sequenced in a study of technical replicates of blood from several donors. The protocol was immunoSEQ multiplex PCR, while the TCRdb copy is restricted to in-frame clones and leaves out a portion. The sample records about 76,000 clones, approximately 86% being singletons. Sequenced input: PBMCs. These receptor sequences come from a human donor in good health. Some clones in this sample may be carry-over from other donors' samples.

This chain connects TRBV18 to TRBJ1-5; D gene uncertain. The V end lost 3 bases, the J end lost 3 bases, and 9 bases lay between the germline ends. The CDR3 contains 14 residues. In germline, CDR1 is KGHSH, CDR2 LQKENI. The DNA of the CDR3 is TGTGCCAGCTCACCGTTCGGGGACAATCAGCCCCAGCATTTT. Residues: CASSPFGDNQPQHF.

V is TRBV29-1 and J is TRBJ2-1; TRBD1 is a possible D gene (6 bases). This CDR3 comprises 10 residues. The V end was cut by 7 bases, the J end by 12 bases, with 13 bases between. From germline, CDR1 is SQVTM and CDR2 ANQGSEA. CDR3 amino acids: CSATGTSQFF. The CDR3 DNA is TGCAGCGCAACAGGGACATCGCAGTTCTTC.

This clone has just a few counts. The rearrangement joins TRBV30 to TRBJ1-1; 7 nucleotides match TRBD1. The CDR3 sequence is 13 residues long. Trimming cost V 6 bases and J 5 bases; bases outside gene matches: 9. Looked up from germline, CDR1 is GTSNPN and CDR2 is SVGIG (reference sequence). The CDR3 DNA reads as TGTGCCTGCAACCGACAGGGACAAACTGAAGCTTTCTTT. It encodes CACNRQGQTEAFF.

This clone was counted only a few times. This sequence joins TRBV6-6 and TRBJ1-1, with 9 bases lining up with TRBD1. The germline gives CDR1 MNHNY, CDR2 SVGAGI (reference sequence). Unmatched junction bases numbered 13, after V lost 6 bases and J lost 5 bases. CDR3 length: 16 amino acids. DNA of the CDR3: TGTGCCAGCAGAAGCCCCGGGACAGGGAGTCGTACTGAAGCTTTCTTT. It yields the protein CASRSPGTGSRTEAFF.

The chain has TRBV11-2 and TRBJ2-7, with 8 bases matching TRBD2. Germline CDR1 SGHAT, CDR2 FQNNGV. V shed 3 bases and J 3 bases; nucleotides not matched to a gene: 7. The CDR3 totals 15 residues. CDR3 DNA sequence: TGTGCCAGCAGCTTCTTCAGCGGGAGCGTCTACGAGCAGTACTTC. Protein sequence: CASSFFSGSVYEQYF. The full variable domain, rest sourced from reference TRBV11-2 and TRBJ2-7, is EAGVAQSPRYKIIEKRQSVAFWCNPISGHATLYWYQQILGQGPKLLIQFQNNGVVDDSQLPKDRFSAERLKGVDSTLKIQPAKLEDSAVYLCASSFFSGSVYEQYFGPGTRLTVT.

V usage is TRBV13 and J usage is TRBJ2-7; 8 bases fit TRBD1. Germline lookup yields CDR1 PRHDT and CDR2 FYEKMQ (reference sequence). The V gene end was trimmed by 4 bases and the J gene end by 3 bases; junction bases not matched to a gene: 5. The length of the CDR3 is 14 residues. The CDR3 nucleotides are TGTGCCAGCAGCTCCCGGACAGGGAGCTACGAGCAGTACTTC. Its protein is CASSSRTGSYEQYF. Full variable domain (outside the CDR3, taken from reference TRBV13 and TRBJ2-7): AAGVIQSPRHLIKEKRETATLKCYPIPRHDTVYWYQQGPGQDPQFLISFYEKMQSDKGSIPDRFSAQQFSDYHSELNMSSLELGDSALYFCASSSRTGSYEQYFGPGTRLTVT.

The chain uses TRBV7-9 and TRBJ2-7; tentatively, D is TRBD2 (5 bases). V gave up 5 bases and J gave up 7 bases, with 15 bases separating them. Germline V gives CDR1 SEHNR, CDR2 FQNEAQ (reference sequence). The CDR3 contains 13 residues. The CDR3 sequence: CASSATTPIEQYF. In DNA form, the CDR3 reads TGTGCCAGCAGCGCGACTACCCCTATTGAGCAGTACTTC.

The CDR3 protein is CASSPGPWGEGRYEQFF. The CDR3 DNA reads TGTGCCAGCAGCCCAGGTCCTTGGGGGGAGGGCCGGTATGAGCAGTTCTTC. The rearrangement uses TRBV7-2 and TRBJ2-1; TRBD2 aligns across 7 bases. J was trimmed by 8 bases and V by 5 bases; bases with no gene match: 18. The CDR3 loop spans 17 amino acids. Germline lookup yields CDR1 SGHTA and CDR2 FQGNSA.

This clone is a singleton in its sample. The chain carries TRBV5-6 and TRBJ2-1, with 12 bases aligning to TRBD2. Unmatched junction bases numbered 3, after V lost 3 bases and J lost 5 bases. The CDR3 covers 15 residues. Germline lookup yields CDR1 SGHDT and CDR2 YYEEEE. CDR3 residues: CASSYGLAGNNEQFF. CDR3 nucleotide sequence: TGTGCCAGCAGCTACGGACTAGCGGGAAACAATGAGCAGTTCTTC.

The chain recombines TRBV27 with TRBJ2-7, with D tentatively TRBD2 (5 bases). V was cut by 11 bases and J by 6 bases, with 20 bases left in between. CDR3 length equals 13 residues. In germline, CDR1 is MNHEY, CDR2 SMNVEV (reference sequence). The CDR3 here is CAGRIGVGFEQYF. As DNA, the CDR3 is TGTGCCGGAAGGATCGGGGTCGGCTTCGAGCAGTACTTC.

The V and J genes are TRBV7-2 and TRBJ2-2; D gene ambiguous. V lost 5 bases and J 0 bases, leaving 10 bases between the germline ends. From germline, CDR1 is SGHTA and CDR2 FQGNSA. CDR3 size: 15 residues. This chain's CDR3 is CASSAVYANTGELFF. DNA for the CDR3: TGTGCCAGCAGCGCTGTCTATGCGAACACCGGGGAGCTGTTTTTT.

This clone was observed a single time. The rearrangement uses TRBV29-1 and TRBJ2-7; 14 nucleotides align to TRBD2. Germline CDR1 SQVTM, CDR2 ANQGSEA. The ends lost 8 bases at V and 7 bases at J; junction bases unmatched: 10. This CDR3 contains 14 residues. The chain's CDR3 is CSTSGLAGEAEQYF. The CDR3 bases are TGCAGCACCTCGGGACTAGCGGGAGAGGCGGAGCAGTACTTC.

The gene calls are TRBV5-4 and TRBJ1-2; no clear D gene. The CDR3 spans 13 residues. Per the germline V gene, CDR1 is SGHNT and CDR2 is YYREEE (reference sequence). The ends were cut back, 4 bases at V and 0 bases at J, with 7 bases in the middle. CDR3 nucleotide sequence: TGTGCCAGCAGCCCGCGATCTAACTATGGCTACACCTTC. Translating gives CASSPRSNYGYTF.